The rows below give T cell receptor beta chains drawn from one sample of a study of Graves' ophthalmopathy and Graves' hyperthyroidism. Via MiXCR, TCRdb re-called the multiplex PCR reads, giving one row per CDR3 protein. The sample holds about 16,000 distinct CDR3 sequences; roughly 50% are singletons and the top ten take roughly 27%. Material for sequencing was peripheral blood. These receptors all come from a woman in her thirties or forties with stable Graves' hyperthyroidism. The CDR3 runs from the conserved cysteine through the conserved F or W. The D gene is left open where the match is weak. Only part of the rows carry a size: once, few, many, or a class if the clone is expanded.

- TRBJ1-3 TRBV18 - TGTGCCAGCTCACCAAAGGGGTACGGAAACACCATATATTTT CASSPKGYGNTIYF
few TRBJ2-1 TRBV27 TRBD1 TGTGCCAGCAGTGTGGGACAGAATGAGCAGTTCTTC CASSVGQNEQFF
- TRBJ1-1 TRBV10-3 - TGTGCCATCAGTGAGTCGGTTAGGTTGGCTTTCTTT CAISESVRLAFF
- TRBJ2-5 TRBV3-1 - TGTGCCAGCACCCTACACGGGACTTCATTACGGGGAGAGACCCAGTACTTC CASTLHGTSLRGETQYF
many TRBJ2-2 TRBV20-1 - TGCAGTGCTAGCGGGGGAACCGGGGAGCTGTTTTTT CSASGGTGELFF
- TRBJ2-5 TRBV2 TRBD1 TGTGCCAGCAGCGGGACAGGGTTTCAAGAGACCCAGTACTTC CASSGTGFQETQYF
many TRBJ1-1 TRBV20-1 - TGCAGTGCTAGATCCAGGGAAATCTACACTGAAGCTTTCTTT CSARSREIYTEAFF
- TRBJ1-3 TRBV6-2/TRBV6-3 - TGTGCCACGAGAAAGGGGACCTACTCTGGAAACACCACATATTTT CATRKGTYSGNTTYF
medium-sized TRBJ2-3 TRBV2 - TGTGCCAGCAGTGAAACAACCTTGGCAGATACGCAGTATTTT CASSETTLADTQYF
once TRBJ1-6 TRBV9 - TGTGCCAGCAGCGTTGGTAGAGGGCTACCCGAGGGAAACTCACCCCTCCACTTT CASSVGRGLPEGNSPLHF
- TRBJ1-6 TRBV12-3/TRBV12-4 - TGTGCCAGCAGCCACCGGGACCGCTATAATTCACCCCTCCACTTT CASSHRDRYNSPLHF
- TRBJ2-5 TRBV20-1 TRBD2 TGCAGTGCTTCACAAGCGGGAGCGGGACAAGAGACCCAGTACTTC CSASQAGAGQETQYF
- TRBJ2-1 TRBV20-1 - TGCAGTGCTAGAGGAGACAATGAGCAGTTCTTC CSARGDNEQFF
few TRBJ1-6 TRBV5-1 - TGTGCCAGCAGCTTTGGGCCTTGGCTCTCGTATAATTCACCCCTCCACTTT CASSFGPWLSYNSPLHF
- TRBJ2-5 TRBV19 - TGTGCCAGTAAGGACTGGACACTCCAAGAGACCCAGTACTTC CASKDWTLQETQYF
medium-sized TRBJ2-3 TRBV2 TRBD2 TGTGCCAGCAGTGAAACGGGGGGAAGGGATACGCAGTATTTT CASSETGGRDTQYF
- TRBJ2-5 TRBV2 TRBD1 TGTGCCAGCACCGAACCAGGGGGCGGAGAGACCCAGTACTTC CASTEPGGGETQYF
- TRBJ1-5 TRBV6-1 - TGTGCCAGCTCAGCTTCCATTACCAATCAGCCCCAGCATTTT CASSASITNQPQHF
few TRBJ1-6 TRBV19 - TGTGCCAGTACTGATCTCGACTATTCACCCCTCCACTTT CASTDLDYSPLHF
many TRBJ1-3 TRBV7-2 - TGTGCCAGCAGCCTGGGGGTCGGCTCTGGAAACACCATATATTTT CASSLGVGSGNTIYF
- TRBJ2-2 TRBV7-2 - TGTGCCAGCAGATTACAAGGCCTAACGGAGGGGGGGCTGTTTTTT CASRLQGLTEGGLFF
- TRBJ1-2 TRBV20-1 TRBD1 TGCAGTGCAAGGGACAGAGCAAACTATGGCTACACCTTC CSARDRANYGYTF
- TRBJ2-7 TRBV7-2 - TGTGCCAGCAGCGAGGGGAGCGAGGGGACGGCATCCGAGCAGTACTTC CASSEGSEGTASEQYF
- TRBJ2-5 TRBV2 - TGTGCCAGCAGTGATCGCTATCGACAAGAGACCCAGTACTTC CASSDRYRQETQYF
many TRBJ2-1 TRBV9 - TGTGCCAGCAGAGCCGGGACTCACGGCCTCAATGAGCAGTTCTTC CASRAGTHGLNEQFF
- TRBJ2-5 TRBV7-2 TRBD2 TGTGCCAGCAGCTTAAATGCGGGAGCGAAAGAGACCCAGTACTTC CASSLNAGAKETQYF
many TRBJ2-5 TRBV5-6 - TGTGCCAGCAGACGAACCGGCAGCCAAGAGACCCAGTACTTC CASRRTGSQETQYF
- TRBJ1-5 TRBV2 - TGTGCCAGCATGACACAGTTGGATCAGCCCCAGCATTTT CASMTQLDQPQHF
few TRBJ2-1 TRBV5-6 TRBD1 TGTGCCAGCAGCTTGGAGGGGACAGGGTTTGGGGACAATGAGCAGTTCTTC CASSLEGTGFGDNEQFF
few TRBJ2-7 TRBV7-6 - TGTGCCAGCAGCCCGGGGTTTAGGCCGGGGGAGCAGTACTTC CASSPGFRPGEQYF
once TRBJ2-2 TRBV5-1 - TGCGCCAGCAGGACTGTTGGGGAGCTGTTTTTT CASRTVGELFF
- TRBJ2-3 TRBV20-1 - TGCAGTGCTAGGAAGGTTACCAGGGGAACAGATACGCAGTATTTT CSARKVTRGTDTQYF
- TRBJ2-1 TRBV2 TRBD2 TGTGCCAGCAGCAAAGCGGGAGGGCCTCACAATGAGCAGTTCTTC CASSKAGGPHNEQFF
few TRBJ2-7 TRBV5-6 TRBD2 TGTGCCAGCAGTACTAGCGGGGGCTACGAGCAGTACTTC CASSTSGGYEQYF
medium-sized TRBJ1-2 TRBV29-1 - TGCAGCGTTGAAGTGCTAGGGCAGGGCTATGGCTACACCTTC CSVEVLGQGYGYTF
- TRBJ2-1 TRBV20-1 - TGCAGTGCTAGAGATATGCGGCTACTTGACAATGAGCAGTTCTTC CSARDMRLLDNEQFF
- TRBJ2-6 TRBV2 - TGTGCCAGCAGTGAGTTAGCGAGCTCTGGGGCCAACGTCCTGACTTTC CASSELASSGANVLTF
few TRBJ1-2 TRBV27 - TGTGCCAGCAGTTCGGGTGGCTACACCTTC CASSSGGYTF
few TRBJ1-6 TRBV10-2 TRBD1 TGCGCCAGCAGGGGACAGGCTCTTAATTCACCCCTCCACTTT CASRGQALNSPLHF
- TRBJ2-5 TRBV2 TRBD2 TGTGCCAGCAGTGAAGAGGTTACTAGCGGAGAGACCCAGTACTTC CASSEEVTSGETQYF